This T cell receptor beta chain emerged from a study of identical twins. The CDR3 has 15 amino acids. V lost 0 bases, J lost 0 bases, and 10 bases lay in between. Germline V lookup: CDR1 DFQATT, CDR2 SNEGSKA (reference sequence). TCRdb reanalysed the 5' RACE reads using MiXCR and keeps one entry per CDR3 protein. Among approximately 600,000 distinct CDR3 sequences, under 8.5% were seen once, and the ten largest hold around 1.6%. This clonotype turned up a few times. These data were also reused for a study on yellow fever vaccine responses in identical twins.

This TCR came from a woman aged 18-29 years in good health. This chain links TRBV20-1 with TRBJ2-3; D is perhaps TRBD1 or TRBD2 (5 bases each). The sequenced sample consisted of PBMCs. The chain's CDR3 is CSAREGRASTDTQYF. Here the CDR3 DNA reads TGCAGTGCTAGAGAGGGGCGGGCCAGCACAGATACGCAGTATTTT.